Here is one TCR beta chain with its context. As yet, its antigen is unknown. Other DNA sequences within the sample encode an identical CDR3. This CDR3 has 12 amino acids. Trimming pared 2 bases from V and 0 bases from J, leaving 1 base between. CDR1 and CDR2 (germline): SGHNT, YYREEE (reference sequence). The method was immunoSEQ multiplex PCR; TCRdb's version includes in-frame clones alone and lacks a portion of them. The sample shows roughly 110,000 clones, roughly 87% of them seen only once. This specimen belongs to a study of graft-versus-host responses after intestinal transplantation. In the study overall: The recipients all started with anti-thymocyte globulin induction and then took tacrolimus and steroids for around three years.

Notes on the study in general: Allografts from individuals with graft-donor T cell macrochimerism displayed high graft-versus-host to host-versus-graft clonal ratios. Early declines in HvG clones that occurred post-transplant were associated with peak circulating GvH clone levels.

This TCR came from a human donor who was the organ donor for an intestinal transplant. The input for sequencing was unstimulated CD4+ T cells sorted from spleen or lymph node cells, taken before transplant. The genes are TRBV5-4 and TRBJ2-3; D not certain. The CDR3, as DNA: TGTGCCAGCAGCTTCAGCACAGATACGCAGTATTTT. Protein product: CASSFSTDTQYF. The whole variable domain, remainder taken from reference TRBV5-4 and TRBJ2-3, is ETGVTQSPTHLIKTRGQQVTLRCSSQSGHNTVSWYQQALGQGPQFIFQYYREEENGRGNFPPRFSGLQFPNYSSELNVNALELDDSALYLCASSFSTDTQYFGPGTRLTVL.